The present entry profiles one T cell receptor (beta chain) with its context. Its antigen remains unknown. During the collection period, no donor immune events like infections were recorded. These data are taken from a study of identifying expanded T cells in peripheral blood. Whole-study results and caveats: Variance in clone template counts between roughly two-week samples significantly increased with total template count across all healthy donors. Differentially abundant clones: about 1.2 between replicates, 16.4 at approximately 13 days, 19 to 20 at four.

Produced via immunoSEQ multiplex PCR; TCRdb's table is partial and in-frame only. The top ten hold approximately 3% of the sample, which has 84,000 or so clones, 89% seen once. The CDR3 loop spans 12 amino acids. The J segment lost 5 bases and the V segment lost 8 bases, leaving 4 bases of the junction unmatched. Germline loops: CDR1 SNHLY, CDR2 FYNNEI. The chain carries TRBV2 and TRBJ1-2; 8 bases agree with TRBD1. The sample taken for sequencing was blood. The source of this sequence is a person aged 18 to 75 in good health. This CDR3 reads CASGQGDYGYTF. The DNA of the CDR3 is TGTGCCAGCGGACAGGGAGATTATGGCTACACCTTC.